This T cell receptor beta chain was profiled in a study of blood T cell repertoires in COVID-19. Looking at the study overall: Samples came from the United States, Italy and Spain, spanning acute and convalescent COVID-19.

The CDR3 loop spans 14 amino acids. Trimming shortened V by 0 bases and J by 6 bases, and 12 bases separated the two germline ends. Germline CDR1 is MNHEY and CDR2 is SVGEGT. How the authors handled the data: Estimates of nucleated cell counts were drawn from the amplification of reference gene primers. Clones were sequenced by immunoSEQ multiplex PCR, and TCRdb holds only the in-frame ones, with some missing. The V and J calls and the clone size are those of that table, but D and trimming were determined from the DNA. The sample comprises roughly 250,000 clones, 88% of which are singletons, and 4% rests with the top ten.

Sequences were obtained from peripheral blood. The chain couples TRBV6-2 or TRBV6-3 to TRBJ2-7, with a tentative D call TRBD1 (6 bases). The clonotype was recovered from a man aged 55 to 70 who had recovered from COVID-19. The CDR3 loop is CASSYSGRGGEQYF. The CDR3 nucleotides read TGTGCCAGCAGTTACTCCGGCAGGGGCGGCGAGCAGTACTTC.